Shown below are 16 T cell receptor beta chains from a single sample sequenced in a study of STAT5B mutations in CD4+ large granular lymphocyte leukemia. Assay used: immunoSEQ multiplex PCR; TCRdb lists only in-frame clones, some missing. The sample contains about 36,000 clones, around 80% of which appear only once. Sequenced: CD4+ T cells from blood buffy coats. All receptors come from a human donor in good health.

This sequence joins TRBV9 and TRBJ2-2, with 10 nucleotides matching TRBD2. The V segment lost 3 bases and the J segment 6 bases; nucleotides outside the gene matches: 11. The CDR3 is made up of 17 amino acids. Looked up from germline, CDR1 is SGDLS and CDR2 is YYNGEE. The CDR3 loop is CASSAMYLAGGPGELFF. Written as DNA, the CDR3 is TGTGCCAGCAGCGCCATGTATTTAGCGGGGGGCCCCGGGGAGCTGTTTTTT.

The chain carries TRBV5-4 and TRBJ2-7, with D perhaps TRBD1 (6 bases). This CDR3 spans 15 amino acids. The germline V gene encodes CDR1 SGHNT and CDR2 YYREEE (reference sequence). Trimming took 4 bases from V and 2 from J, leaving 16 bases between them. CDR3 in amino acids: CASSSRTDATYEQYF. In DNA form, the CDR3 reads TGTGCCAGCAGCAGCAGGACAGATGCTACCTACGAGCAGTACTTC.

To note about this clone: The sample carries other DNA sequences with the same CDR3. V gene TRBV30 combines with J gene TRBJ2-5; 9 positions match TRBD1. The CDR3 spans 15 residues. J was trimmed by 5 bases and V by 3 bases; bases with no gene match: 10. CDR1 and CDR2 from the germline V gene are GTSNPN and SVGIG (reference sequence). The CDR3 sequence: CAWSPLGTGRETQYF. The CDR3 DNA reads TGTGCCTGGAGCCCGCTAGGGACAGGGAGGGAGACCCAGTACTTC.

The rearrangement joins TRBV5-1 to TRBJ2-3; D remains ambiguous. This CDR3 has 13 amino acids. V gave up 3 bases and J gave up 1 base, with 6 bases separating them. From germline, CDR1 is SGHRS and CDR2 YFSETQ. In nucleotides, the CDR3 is TGCGCCAGCAGCTCTACCCGCACAGATACGCAGTATTTT. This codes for CASSSTRTDTQYF.

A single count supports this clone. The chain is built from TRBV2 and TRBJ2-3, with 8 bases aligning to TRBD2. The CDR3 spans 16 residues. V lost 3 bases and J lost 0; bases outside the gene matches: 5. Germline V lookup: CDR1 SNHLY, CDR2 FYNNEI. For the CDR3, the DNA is TGTGCCAGCAGTGATTTGGGACTAGGAAGCACAGATACGCAGTATTTT. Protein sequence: CASSDLGLGSTDTQYF. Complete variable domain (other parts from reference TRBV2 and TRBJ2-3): EPEVTQTPSHQVTQMGQEVILRCVPISNHLYFYWYRQILGQKVEFLVSFYNNEISEKSEIFDDQFSVERPDGSNFTLKIRSTKLEDSAMYFCASSDLGLGSTDTQYFGPGTRLTVL.

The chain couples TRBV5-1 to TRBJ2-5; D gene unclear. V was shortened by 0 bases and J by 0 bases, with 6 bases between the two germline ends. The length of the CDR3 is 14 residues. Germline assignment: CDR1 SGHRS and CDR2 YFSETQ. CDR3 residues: CASSLDRYQETQYF. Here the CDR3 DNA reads TGCGCCAGCAGCTTGGATAGGTACCAAGAGACCCAGTACTTC. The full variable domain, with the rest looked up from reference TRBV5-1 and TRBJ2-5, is KAGVTQTPRYLIKTRGQQVTLSCSPISGHRSVSWYQQTPGQGLQFLFEYFSETQRNKGNFPGRFSGRQFSNSRSEMNVSTLELGDSALYLCASSLDRYQETQYFGPGTRLLVL.

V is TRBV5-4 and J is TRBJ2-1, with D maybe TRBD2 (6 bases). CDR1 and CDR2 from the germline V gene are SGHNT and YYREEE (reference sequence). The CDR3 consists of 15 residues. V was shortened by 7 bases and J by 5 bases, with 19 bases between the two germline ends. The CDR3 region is CASQESQGLHNEQFF. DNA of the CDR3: TGTGCCAGCCAGGAGAGCCAGGGACTCCACAATGAGCAGTTCTTC.

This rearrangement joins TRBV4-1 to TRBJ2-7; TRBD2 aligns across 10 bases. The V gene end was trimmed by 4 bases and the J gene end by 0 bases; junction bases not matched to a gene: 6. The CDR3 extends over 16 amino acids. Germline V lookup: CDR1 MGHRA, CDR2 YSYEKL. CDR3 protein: CASSRLAGGSSYEQYF. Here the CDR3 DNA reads TGCGCCAGCAGCCGATTAGCGGGGGGAAGCTCCTACGAGCAGTACTTC.

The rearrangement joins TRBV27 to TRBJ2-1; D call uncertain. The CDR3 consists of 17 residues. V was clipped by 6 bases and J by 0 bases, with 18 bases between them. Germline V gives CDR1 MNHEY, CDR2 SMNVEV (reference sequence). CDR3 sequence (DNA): TGTGCCAGCAGCCAGCCTTTAACGGCAAGCTCCTACAATGAGCAGTTCTTC. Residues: CASSQPLTASSYNEQFF.

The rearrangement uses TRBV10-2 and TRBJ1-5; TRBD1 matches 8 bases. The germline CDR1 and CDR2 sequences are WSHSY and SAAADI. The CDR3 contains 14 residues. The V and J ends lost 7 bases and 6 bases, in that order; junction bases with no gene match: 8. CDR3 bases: TGCGCCAGCACTGGGCAGGGGGCGAGTCAGCCCCAGCATTTT. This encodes CASTGQGASQPQHF.

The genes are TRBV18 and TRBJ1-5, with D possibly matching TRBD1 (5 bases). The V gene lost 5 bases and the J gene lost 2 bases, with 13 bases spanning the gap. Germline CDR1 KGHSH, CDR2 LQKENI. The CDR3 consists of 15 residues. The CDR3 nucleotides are TGTGCCAGCTCAGAAGGGGCGGCGGGCAATCAGCCCCAGCATTTT. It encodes CASSEGAAGNQPQHF.

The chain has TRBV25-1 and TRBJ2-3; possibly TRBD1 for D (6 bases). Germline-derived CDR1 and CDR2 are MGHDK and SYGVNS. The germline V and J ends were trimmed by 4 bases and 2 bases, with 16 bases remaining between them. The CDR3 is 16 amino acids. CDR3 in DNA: TGTGCCAGCAGTGCCGGGACATCGCCTTCCACAGATACGCAGTATTTT. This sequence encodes CASSAGTSPSTDTQYF. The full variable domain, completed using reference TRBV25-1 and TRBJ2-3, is EADIYQTPRYLVIGTGKKITLECSQTMGHDKMYWYQQDPGMELHLIHYSYGVNSTEKGDLSSESTVSRIRTEHFPLTLESARPSHTSQYLCASSAGTSPSTDTQYFGPGTRLTVL.

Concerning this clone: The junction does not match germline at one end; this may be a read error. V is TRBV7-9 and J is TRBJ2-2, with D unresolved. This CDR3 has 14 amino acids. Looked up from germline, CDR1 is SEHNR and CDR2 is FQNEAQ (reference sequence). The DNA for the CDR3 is TGTGCCAGCAGTTTAGGGTCTTTTCGCGGGGAGCTGTTTTTT. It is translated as CASSLGSFRGELFF.

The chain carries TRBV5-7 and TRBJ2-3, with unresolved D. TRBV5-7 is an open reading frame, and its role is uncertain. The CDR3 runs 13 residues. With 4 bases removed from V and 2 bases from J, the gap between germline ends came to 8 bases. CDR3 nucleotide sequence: TGTGCCAGCAGCCCTACTAACACAGATACGCAGTATTTT. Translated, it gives CASSPTNTDTQYF.

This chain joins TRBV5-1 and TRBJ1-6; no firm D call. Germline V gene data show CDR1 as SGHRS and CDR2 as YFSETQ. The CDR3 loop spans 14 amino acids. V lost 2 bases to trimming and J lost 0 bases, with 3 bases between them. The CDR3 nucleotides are TGCGCCAGCAGCTTAGTCTCCTATAATTCACCCCTCCACTTT. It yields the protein CASSLVSYNSPLHF. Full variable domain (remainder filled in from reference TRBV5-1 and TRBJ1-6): KAGVTQTPRYLIKTRGQQVTLSCSPISGHRSVSWYQQTPGQGLQFLFEYFSETQRNKGNFPGRFSGRQFSNSRSEMNVSTLELGDSALYLCASSLVSYNSPLHFGNGTRLTVT.

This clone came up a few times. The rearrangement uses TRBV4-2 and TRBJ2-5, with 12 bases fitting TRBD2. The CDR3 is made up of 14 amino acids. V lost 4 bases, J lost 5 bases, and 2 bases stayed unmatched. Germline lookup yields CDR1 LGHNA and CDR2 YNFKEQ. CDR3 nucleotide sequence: TGTGCCAGCAGCCCAGGACTAGCGGGGGAGACCCAGTACTTC. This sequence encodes CASSPGLAGETQYF.